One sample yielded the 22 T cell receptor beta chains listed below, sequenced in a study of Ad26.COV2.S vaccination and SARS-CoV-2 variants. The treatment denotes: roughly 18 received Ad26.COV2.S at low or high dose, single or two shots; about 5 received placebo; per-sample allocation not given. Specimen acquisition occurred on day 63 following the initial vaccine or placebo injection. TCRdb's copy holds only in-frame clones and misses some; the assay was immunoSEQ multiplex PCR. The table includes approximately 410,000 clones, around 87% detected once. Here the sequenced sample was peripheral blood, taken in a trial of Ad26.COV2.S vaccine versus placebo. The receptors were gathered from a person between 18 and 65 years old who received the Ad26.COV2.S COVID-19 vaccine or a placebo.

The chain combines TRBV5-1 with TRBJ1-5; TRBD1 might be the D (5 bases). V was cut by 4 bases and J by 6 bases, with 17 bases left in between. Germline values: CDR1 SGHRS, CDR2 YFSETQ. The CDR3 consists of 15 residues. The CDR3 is CASSLAGGEGQPQHF. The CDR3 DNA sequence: TGCGCCAGCAGCCTGGCCGGAGGGGAGGGTCAGCCCCAGCATTTT.

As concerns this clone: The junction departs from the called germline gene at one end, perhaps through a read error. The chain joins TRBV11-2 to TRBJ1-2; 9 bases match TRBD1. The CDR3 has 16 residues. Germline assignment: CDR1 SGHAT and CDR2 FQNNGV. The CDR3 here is CVSSLTGGVGNYGYTF. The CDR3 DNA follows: TGTGTCAGCAGCTTAACAGGGGGCGTAGGGAACTATGGCTACACCTTC.

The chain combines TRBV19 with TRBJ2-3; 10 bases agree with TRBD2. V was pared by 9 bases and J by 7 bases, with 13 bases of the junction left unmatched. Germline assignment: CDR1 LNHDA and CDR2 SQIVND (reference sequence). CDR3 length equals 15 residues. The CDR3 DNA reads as TGTGCCAGCCAGCCGAGCGGGGGGGTAGGTTATACGCAGTATTTT. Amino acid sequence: CASQPSGGVGYTQYF.

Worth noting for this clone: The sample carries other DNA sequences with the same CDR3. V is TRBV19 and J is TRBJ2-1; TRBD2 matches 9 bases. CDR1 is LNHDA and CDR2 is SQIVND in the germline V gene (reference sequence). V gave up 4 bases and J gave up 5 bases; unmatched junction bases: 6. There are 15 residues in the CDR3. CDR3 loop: CASSTPGLAHNEQFF. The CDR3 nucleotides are TGTGCCAGTAGTACCCCGGGACTAGCCCACAATGAGCAGTTCTTC.

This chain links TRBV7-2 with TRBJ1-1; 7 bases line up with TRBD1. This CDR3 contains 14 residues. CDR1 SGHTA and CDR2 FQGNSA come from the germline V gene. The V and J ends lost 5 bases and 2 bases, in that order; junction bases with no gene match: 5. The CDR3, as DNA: TGTGCCAGCAGCCTATGGACAGGTAACACTGAAGCTTTCTTT. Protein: CASSLWTGNTEAFF.

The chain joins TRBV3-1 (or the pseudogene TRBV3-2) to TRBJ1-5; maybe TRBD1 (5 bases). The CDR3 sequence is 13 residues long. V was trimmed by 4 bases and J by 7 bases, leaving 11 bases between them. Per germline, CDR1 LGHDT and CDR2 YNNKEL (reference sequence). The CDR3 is CASSRRGEQPQHF. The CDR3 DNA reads TGTGCCAGCAGCCGTAGGGGCGAGCAGCCCCAGCATTTT.

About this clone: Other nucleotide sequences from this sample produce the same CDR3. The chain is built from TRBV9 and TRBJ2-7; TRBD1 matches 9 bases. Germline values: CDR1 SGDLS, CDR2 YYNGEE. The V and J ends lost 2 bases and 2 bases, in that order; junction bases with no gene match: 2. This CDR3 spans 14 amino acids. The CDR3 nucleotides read TGTGCCAGCAGCGTGGGACAGGGAGCCTACGAGCAGTACTTC. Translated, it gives CASSVGQGAYEQYF. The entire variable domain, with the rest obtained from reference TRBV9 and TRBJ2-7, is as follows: DSGVTQTPKHLITATGQRVTLRCSPRSGDLSVYWYQQSLDQGLQFLIQYYNGEERAKGNILERFSAQQFPDLHSELNLSSLELGDSALYFCASSVGQGAYEQYFGPGTRLTVT.

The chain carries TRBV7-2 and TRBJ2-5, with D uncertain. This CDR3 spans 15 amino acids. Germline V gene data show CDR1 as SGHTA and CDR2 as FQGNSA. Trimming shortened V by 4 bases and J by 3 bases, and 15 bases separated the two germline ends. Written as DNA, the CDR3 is TGTGCCAGCAGCTCCTTCCGGGCGGTGGAAGAGACCCAGTACTTC. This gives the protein CASSSFRAVEETQYF.

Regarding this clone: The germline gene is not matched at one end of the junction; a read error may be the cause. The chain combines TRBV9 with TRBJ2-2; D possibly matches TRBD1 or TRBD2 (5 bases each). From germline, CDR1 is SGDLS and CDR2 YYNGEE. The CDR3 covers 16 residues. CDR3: CASSVMGESKTGELFF. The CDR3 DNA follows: TGTGCCAGCAGCGTAATGGGGGAATCGAAGACCGGGGAGCTGTTTTTT.

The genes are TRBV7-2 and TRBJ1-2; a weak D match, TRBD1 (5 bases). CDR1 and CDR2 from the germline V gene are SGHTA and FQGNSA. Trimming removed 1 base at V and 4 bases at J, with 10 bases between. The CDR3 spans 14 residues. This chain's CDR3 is CASSLGGVLYGYTF. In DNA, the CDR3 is TGTGCCAGCAGCTTAGGGGGGGTGCTCTATGGCTACACCTTC.

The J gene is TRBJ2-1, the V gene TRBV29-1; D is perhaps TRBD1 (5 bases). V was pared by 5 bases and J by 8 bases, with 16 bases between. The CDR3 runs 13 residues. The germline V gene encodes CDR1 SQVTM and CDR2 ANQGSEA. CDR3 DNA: TGCAGCGTTCCCTCGGTCCAGGGTCATGAGCAGTTCTTC. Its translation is CSVPSVQGHEQFF.

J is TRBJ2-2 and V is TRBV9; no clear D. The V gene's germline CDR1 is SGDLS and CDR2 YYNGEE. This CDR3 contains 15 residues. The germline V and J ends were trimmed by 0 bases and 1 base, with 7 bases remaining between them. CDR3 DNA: TGTGCCAGCAGCGTAGGCCCAGAGAACACCGGGGAGCTGTTTTTT. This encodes CASSVGPENTGELFF. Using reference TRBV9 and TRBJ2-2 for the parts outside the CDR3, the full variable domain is DSGVTQTPKHLITATGQRVTLRCSPRSGDLSVYWYQQSLDQGLQFLIQYYNGEERAKGNILERFSAQQFPDLHSELNLSSLELGDSALYFCASSVGPENTGELFFGEGSRLTVL.

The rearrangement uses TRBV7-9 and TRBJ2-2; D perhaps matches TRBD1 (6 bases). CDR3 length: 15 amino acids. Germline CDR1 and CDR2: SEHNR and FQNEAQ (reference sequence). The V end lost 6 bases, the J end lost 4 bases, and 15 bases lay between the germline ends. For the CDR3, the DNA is TGTGCCAGCAGATTAACAGGGATGGGCACCGGGGAGCTGTTTTTT. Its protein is CASRLTGMGTGELFF.

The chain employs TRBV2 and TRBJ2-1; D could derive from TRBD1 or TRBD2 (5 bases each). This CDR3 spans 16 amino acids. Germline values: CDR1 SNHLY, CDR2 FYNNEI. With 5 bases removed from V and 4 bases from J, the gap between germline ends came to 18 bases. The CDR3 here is CASSNPRDGIYNEQFF. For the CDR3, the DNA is TGTGCCAGCAGTAATCCCCGGGACGGCATATACAATGAGCAGTTCTTC.

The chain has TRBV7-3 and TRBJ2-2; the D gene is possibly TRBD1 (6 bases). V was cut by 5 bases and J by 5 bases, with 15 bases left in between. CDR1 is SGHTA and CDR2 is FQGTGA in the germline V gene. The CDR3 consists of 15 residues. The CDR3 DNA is TGTGCCAGCAGCCTACCCAGTCAGGGGACCGGGGAGCTGTTTTTT. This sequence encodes CASSLPSQGTGELFF.

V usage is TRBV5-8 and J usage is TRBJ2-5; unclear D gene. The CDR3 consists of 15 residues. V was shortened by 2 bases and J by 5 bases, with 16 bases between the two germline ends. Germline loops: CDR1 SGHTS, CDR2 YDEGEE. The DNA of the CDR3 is TGTGCCAGCAGCTTTGGTGGGGAAAGGTGGGAGACCCAGTACTTC. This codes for CASSFGGERWETQYF.

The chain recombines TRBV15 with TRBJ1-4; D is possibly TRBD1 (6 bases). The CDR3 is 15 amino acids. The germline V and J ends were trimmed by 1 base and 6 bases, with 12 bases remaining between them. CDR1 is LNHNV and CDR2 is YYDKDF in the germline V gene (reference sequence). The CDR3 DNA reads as TGTGCCACCAGCAGAGTCAGGGGCGGAGATGAAAAACTGTTTTTT. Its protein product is CATSRVRGGDEKLFF.

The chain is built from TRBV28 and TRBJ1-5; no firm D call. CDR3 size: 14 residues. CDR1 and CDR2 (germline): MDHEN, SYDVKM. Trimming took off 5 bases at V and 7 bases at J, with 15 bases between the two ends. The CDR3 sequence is CASSGSGSGQPQHF. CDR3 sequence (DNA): TGTGCCAGCAGTGGCTCGGGGTCGGGGCAGCCCCAGCATTTT.

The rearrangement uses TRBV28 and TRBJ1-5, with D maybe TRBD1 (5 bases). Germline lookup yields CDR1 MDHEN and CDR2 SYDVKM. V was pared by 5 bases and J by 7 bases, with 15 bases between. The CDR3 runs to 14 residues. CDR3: CASSLLRVLQPQHF. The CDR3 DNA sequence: TGTGCCAGCAGTCTCCTCAGGGTTCTCCAGCCCCAGCATTTT.

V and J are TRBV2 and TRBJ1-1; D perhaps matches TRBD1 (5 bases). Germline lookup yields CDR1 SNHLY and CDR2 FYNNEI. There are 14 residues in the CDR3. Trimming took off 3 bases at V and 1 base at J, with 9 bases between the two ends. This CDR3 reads CASSDRAGNTEAFF. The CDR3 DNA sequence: TGTGCCAGCAGTGACAGGGCCGGGAACACTGAAGCTTTCTTT. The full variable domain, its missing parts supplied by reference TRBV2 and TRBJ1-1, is EPEVTQTPSHQVTQMGQEVILRCVPISNHLYFYWYRQILGQKVEFLVSFYNNEISEKSEIFDDQFSVERPDGSNFTLKIRSTKLEDSAMYFCASSDRAGNTEAFFGQGTRLTVV.

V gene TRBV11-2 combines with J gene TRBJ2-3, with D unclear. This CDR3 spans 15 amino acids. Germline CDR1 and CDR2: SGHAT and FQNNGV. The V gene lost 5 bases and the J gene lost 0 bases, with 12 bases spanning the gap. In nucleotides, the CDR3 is TGTGCCAGCAGCCCAAGGGTGGGGAGCACAGATACGCAGTATTTT. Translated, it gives CASSPRVGSTDTQYF. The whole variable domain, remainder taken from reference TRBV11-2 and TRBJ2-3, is EAGVAQSPRYKIIEKRQSVAFWCNPISGHATLYWYQQILGQGPKLLIQFQNNGVVDDSQLPKDRFSAERLKGVDSTLKIQPAKLEDSAVYLCASSPRVGSTDTQYFGPGTRLTVL.

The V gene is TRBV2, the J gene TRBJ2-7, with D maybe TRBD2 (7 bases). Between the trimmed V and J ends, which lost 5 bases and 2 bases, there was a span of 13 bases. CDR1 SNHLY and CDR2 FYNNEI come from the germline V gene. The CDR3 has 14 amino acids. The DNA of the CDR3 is TGTGCCAGCAGTCGGGGGGCTTACACCTACGAGCAGTACTTC. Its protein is CASSRGAYTYEQYF.